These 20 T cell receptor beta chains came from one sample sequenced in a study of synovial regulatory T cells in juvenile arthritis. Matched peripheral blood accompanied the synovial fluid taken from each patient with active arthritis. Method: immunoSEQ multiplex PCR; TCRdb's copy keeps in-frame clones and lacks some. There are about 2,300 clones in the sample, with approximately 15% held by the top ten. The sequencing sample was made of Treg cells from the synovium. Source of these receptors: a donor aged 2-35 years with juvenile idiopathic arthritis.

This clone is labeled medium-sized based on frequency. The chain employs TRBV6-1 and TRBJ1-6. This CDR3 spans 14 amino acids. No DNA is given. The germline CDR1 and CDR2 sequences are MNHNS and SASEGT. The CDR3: CASRASSYNSPLHF.

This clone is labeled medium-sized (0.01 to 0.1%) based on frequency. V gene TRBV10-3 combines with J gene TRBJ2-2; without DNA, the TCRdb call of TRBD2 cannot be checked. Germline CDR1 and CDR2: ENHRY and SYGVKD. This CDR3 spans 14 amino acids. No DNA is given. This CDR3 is CAITSRVNTGELFF.

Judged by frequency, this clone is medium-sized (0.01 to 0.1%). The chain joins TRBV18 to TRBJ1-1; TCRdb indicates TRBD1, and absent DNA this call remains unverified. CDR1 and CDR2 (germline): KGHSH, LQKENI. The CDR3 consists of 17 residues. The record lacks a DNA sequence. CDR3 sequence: CASSPTSQGGRNTEAFF. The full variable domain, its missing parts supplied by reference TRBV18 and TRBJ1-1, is NAGVMQNPRHLVRRRGQEARLRCSPMKGHSHVYWYRQLPEEGLKFMVYLQKENIIDESGMPKERFSAEFPKEGPSILRIQQVVRGDSAAYFCASSPTSQGGRNTEAFFGQGTRLTVV.

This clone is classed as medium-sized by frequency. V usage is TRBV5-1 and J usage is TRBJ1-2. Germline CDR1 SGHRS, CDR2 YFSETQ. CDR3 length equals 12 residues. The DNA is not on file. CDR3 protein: CASRPIGYGYTF.

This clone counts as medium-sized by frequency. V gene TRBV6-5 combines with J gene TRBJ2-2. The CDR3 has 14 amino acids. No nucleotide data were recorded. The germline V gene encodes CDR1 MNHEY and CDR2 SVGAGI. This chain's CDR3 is CASSWIFDTGELFF.

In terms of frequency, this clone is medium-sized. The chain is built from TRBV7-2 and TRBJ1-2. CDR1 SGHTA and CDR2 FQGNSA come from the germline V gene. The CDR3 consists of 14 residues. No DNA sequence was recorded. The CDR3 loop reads CASSRFGGKEGYTF.

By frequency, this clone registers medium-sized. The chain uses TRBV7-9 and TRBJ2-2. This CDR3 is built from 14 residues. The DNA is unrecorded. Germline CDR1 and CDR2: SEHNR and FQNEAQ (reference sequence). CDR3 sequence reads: CASSLVVNTGELFF.

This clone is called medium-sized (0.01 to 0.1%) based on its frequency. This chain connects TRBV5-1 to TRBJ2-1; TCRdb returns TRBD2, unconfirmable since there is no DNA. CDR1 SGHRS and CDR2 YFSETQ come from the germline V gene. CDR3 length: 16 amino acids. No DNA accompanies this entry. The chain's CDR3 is CASSSLAGGPANEQFF.

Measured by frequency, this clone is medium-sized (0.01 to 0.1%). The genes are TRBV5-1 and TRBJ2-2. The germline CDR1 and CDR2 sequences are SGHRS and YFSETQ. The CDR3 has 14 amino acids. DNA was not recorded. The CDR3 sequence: CASSLGANTGELFF.

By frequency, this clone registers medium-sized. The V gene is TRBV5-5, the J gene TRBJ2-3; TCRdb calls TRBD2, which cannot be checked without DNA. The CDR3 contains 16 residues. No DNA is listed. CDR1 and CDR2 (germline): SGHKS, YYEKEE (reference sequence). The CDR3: CASSLEASGRGDTQYF.

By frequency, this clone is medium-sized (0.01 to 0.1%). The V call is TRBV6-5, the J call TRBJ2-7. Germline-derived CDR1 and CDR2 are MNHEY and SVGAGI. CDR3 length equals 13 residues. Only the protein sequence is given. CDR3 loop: CASSYSIRYEQYF.

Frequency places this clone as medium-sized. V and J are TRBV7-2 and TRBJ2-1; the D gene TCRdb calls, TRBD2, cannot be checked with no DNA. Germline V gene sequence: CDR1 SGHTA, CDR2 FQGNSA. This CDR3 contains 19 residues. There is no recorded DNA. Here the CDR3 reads CASSLEWTSGIKVGNEQFF.

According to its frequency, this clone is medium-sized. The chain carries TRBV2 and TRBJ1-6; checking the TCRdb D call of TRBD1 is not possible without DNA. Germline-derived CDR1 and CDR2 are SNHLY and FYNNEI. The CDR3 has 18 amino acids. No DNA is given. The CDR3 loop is CASIKDRGLYRVGSPLHF. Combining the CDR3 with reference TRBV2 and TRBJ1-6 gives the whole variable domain EPEVTQTPSHQVTQMGQEVILRCVPISNHLYFYWYRQILGQKVEFLVSFYNNEISEKSEIFDDQFSVERPDGSNFTLKIRSTKLEDSAMYFCASIKDRGLYRVGSPLHFGNGTRLTVT.

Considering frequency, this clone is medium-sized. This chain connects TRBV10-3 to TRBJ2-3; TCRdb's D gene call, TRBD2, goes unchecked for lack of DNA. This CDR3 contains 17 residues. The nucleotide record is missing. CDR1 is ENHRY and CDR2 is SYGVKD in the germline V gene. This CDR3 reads CAISESIASGRTDTQYF.

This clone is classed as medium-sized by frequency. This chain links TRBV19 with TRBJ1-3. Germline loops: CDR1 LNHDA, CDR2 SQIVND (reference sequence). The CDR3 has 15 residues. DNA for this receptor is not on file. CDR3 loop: CASNPGSSMGNTIYF.

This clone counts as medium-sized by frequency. The CDR3 sequence is CASRSTRGDTEAFF. This chain uses TRBV28 with TRBJ1-1; the D call of TRBD1 rests on TCRdb alone, since no DNA is present to check it. The CDR3 totals 14 residues. DNA for this receptor is not on file. CDR1 and CDR2 (germline): MDHEN, SYDVKM.

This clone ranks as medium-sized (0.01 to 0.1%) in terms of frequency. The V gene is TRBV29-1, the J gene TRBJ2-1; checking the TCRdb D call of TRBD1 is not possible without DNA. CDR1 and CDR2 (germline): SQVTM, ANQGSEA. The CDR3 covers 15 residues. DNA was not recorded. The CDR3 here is CSVLVGTGFSDEQFF.

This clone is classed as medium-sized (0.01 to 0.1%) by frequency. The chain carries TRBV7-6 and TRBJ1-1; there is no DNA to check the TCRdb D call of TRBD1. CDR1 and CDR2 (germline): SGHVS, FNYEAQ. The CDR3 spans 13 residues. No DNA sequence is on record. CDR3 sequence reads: CASSGNMNTEAFF. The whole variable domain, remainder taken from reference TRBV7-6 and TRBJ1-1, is GAGVSQSPRYKVTKRGQDVALRCDPISGHVSLYWYRQALGQGPEFLTYFNYEAQQDKSGLPNDRFSAERPEGSISTLTIQRTEQRDSAMYRCASSGNMNTEAFFGQGTRLTVV.

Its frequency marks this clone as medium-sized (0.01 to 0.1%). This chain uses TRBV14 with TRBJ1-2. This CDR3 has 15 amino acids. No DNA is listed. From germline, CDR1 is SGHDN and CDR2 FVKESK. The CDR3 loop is CASSQETGNNYGYTF.

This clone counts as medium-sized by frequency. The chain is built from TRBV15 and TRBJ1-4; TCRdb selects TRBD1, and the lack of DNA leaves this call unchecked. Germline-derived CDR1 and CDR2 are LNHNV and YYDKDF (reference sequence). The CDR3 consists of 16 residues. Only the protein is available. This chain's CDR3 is CATSRGYGTTEEKLFF.